This T cell receptor beta chain was obtained from a study of T cells of healthy individuals. CDR1 SGHRS and CDR2 YFSETQ come from the germline V gene. The CDR3 runs 15 residues. Trimming left V 4 bases short and J 3 bases short, with 13 bases between. This clonotype was detected ten times or more. TCRdb redid the calling of the 5' RACE reads with MiXCR, one entry per CDR3 protein. This table holds tens of thousands of distinct CDR3 sequences, roughly 16% found once. V gene TRBV5-1 combines with J gene TRBJ2-2; D not certain. The origin of this receptor is a human donor in good health. The CDR3, as DNA: TGCGCCAGCAGCACTGTCGGCAGATACACCGGGGAGCTGTTTTTT. Its translation is CASSTVGRYTGELFF.